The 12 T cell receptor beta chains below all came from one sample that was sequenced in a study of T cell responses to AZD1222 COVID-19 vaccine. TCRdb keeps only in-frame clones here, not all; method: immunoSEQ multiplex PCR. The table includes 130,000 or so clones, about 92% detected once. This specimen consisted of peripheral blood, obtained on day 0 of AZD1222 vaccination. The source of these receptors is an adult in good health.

CDR3 sequence: CASSHVLAGGPGNEQFF. CDR3 nucleotides: TGTGCCAGCAGCCACGTACTAGCGGGGGGGCCAGGTAATGAGCAGTTCTTC. The rearrangement uses TRBV4-2 and TRBJ2-1, with 13 bases identical to TRBD2. This CDR3 is built from 17 residues. V shed 3 bases and J 7 bases; nucleotides not matched to a gene: 9. Per germline, CDR1 LGHNA and CDR2 YNFKEQ.

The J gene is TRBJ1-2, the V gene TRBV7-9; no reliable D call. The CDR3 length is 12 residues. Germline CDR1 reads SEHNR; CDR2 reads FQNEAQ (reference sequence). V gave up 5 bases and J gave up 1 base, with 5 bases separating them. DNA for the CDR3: TGTGCCAGCAGCCCCTATAACTATGGCTACACCTTC. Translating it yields CASSPYNYGYTF. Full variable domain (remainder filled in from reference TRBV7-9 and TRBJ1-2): DTGVSQNPRHKITKRGQNVTFRCDPISEHNRLYWYRQTLGQGPEFLTYFQNEAQLEKSRLLSDRFSAERPKGSFSTLEIQRTEQGDSAMYLCASSPYNYGYTFGSGTRLTVV.

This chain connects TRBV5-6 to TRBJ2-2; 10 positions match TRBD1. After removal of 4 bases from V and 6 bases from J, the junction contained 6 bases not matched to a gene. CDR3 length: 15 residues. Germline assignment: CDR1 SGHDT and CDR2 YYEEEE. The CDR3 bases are TGTGCCAGCAGCCCGTTAGGGACAGGGGCCGGGGAGCTGTTTTTT. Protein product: CASSPLGTGAGELFF. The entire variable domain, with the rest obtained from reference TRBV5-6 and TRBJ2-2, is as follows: DAGVTQSPTHLIKTRGQQVTLRCSPKSGHDTVSWYQQALGQGPQFIFQYYEEEERQRGNFPDRFSGHQFPNYSSELNVNALLLGDSALYLCASSPLGTGAGELFFGEGSRLTVL.

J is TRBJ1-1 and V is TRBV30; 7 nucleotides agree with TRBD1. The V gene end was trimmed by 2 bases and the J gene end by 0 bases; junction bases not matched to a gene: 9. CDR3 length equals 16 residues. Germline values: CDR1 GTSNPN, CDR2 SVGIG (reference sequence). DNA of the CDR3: TGTGCCTGGAGTCCAAGGGGGACAGCTCTGAACACTGAAGCTTTCTTT. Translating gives CAWSPRGTALNTEAFF. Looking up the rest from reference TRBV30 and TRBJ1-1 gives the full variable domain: SQTIHQWPATLVQPVGSPLSLECTVEGTSNPNLYWYRQAAGRGLQLLFYSVGIGQISSEVPQNLSASRPQDRQFILSSKKLLLSDSGFYLCAWSPRGTALNTEAFFGQGTRLTVV.

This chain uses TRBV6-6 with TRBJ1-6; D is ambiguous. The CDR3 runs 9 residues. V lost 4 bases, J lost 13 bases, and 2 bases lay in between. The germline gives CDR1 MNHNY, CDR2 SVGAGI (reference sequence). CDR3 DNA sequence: TGTGCCAGCAGTTCGCCCCTCCACTTT. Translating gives CASSSPLHF.

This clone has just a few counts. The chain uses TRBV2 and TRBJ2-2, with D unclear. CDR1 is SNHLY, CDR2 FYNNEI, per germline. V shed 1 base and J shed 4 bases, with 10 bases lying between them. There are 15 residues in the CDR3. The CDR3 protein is CASSEDSIITGELFF. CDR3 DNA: TGTGCCAGCAGTGAAGACAGTATTATCACCGGGGAGCTGTTTTTT.

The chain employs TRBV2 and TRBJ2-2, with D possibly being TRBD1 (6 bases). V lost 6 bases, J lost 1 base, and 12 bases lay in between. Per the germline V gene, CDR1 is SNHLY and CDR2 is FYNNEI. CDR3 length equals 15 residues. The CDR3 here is CASRYRTENTGELFF. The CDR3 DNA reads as TGTGCCAGCAGGTATCGGACAGAGAACACCGGGGAGCTGTTTTTT.

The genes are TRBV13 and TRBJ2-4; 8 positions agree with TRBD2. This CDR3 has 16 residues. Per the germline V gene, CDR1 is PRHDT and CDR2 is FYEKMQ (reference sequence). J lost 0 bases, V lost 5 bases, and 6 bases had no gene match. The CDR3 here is CASSQLAVLAKNIQYF. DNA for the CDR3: TGTGCCAGCAGCCAACTAGCGGTCTTAGCCAAAAACATTCAGTACTTC. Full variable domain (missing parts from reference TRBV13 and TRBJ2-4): AAGVIQSPRHLIKEKRETATLKCYPIPRHDTVYWYQQGPGQDPQFLISFYEKMQSDKGSIPDRFSAQQFSDYHSELNMSSLELGDSALYFCASSQLAVLAKNIQYFGAGTRLSVL.

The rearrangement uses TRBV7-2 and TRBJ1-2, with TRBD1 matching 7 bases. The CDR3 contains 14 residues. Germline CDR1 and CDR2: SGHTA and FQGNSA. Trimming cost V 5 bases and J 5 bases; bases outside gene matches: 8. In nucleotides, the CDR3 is TGTGCCAGCAGCCCCGACAGGGACGTATATGGCTACACCTTC. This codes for CASSPDRDVYGYTF.

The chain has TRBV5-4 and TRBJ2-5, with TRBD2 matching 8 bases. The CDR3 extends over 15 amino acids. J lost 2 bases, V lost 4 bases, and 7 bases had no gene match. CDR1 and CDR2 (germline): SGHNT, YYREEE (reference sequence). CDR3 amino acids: CASSRGGPAQETQYF. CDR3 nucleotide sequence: TGTGCCAGCAGCCGCGGGGGGCCGGCTCAAGAGACCCAGTACTTC.

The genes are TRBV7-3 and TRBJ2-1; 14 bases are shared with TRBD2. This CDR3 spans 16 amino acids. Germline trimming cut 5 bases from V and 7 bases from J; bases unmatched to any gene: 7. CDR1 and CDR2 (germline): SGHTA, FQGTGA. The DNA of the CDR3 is TGTGCCAGCAGCCCGGACCGACTAGCGGGGGGGAATGAGCAGTTCTTC. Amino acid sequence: CASSPDRLAGGNEQFF.

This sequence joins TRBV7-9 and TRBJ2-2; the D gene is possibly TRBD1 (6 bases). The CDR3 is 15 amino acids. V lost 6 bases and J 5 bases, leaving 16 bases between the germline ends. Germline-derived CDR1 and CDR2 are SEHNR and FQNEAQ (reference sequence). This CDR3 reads CASRHTGIGTGELFF. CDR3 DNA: TGTGCCAGCAGACACACAGGGATAGGGACCGGGGAGCTGTTTTTT.